The 15 T cell receptor beta chains given below trace back to one sample, sequenced in a study of T cell changes during pregnancy in multiple sclerosis. Profiling relied on immunoSEQ multiplex PCR, and the TCRdb table lists in-frame clones only, not all of them. The sample consists of tens of thousands of clones, approximately 86% of them appearing once. Material: peripheral blood, obtained in the first trimester of pregnancy. Receptors were obtained from a female donor with multiple sclerosis, enrolled in a pregnancy study.

V gene TRBV6-5 combines with J gene TRBJ1-1; a possible D gene is TRBD1 (6 bases). CDR1 MNHEY and CDR2 SVGAGI come from the germline V gene. The CDR3 extends over 15 amino acids. The V end was cut by 6 bases, the J end by 5 bases, with 19 bases between. CDR3 nucleotide sequence: TGTGCCAGCAGCCCCGGGGGGCGCTGGGATACTGAAGCTTTCTTT. This sequence encodes CASSPGGRWDTEAFF.

As DNA, the CDR3 is TGTGCCAGCAGCTCACACCGGGGGGAGACCCAGTACTTC. Translation: CASSSHRGETQYF. The genes are TRBV7-9 and TRBJ2-5; D perhaps matches TRBD2 (6 bases). V lost 4 bases, J lost 5 bases, and 11 bases lay in between. Germline-derived CDR1 and CDR2 are SEHNR and FQNEAQ (reference sequence). CDR3 length: 13 residues.

The chain employs TRBV4-1 and TRBJ2-7, with D tentatively TRBD1 (5 bases). Germline V gene sequence: CDR1 MGHRA, CDR2 YSYEKL. V was trimmed by 4 bases and J by 3 bases, leaving 10 bases between them. This CDR3 spans 13 amino acids. As DNA, the CDR3 is TGCGCCAGCAGCCCCAGGGAAAACTACGAGCAGTACTTC. Its translation: CASSPRENYEQYF.

This sequence joins TRBV6-5 and TRBJ2-1, with 7 bases fitting TRBD2. Per germline, CDR1 MNHEY and CDR2 SVGAGI. V was pared by 8 bases and J by 8 bases, with 9 bases of the junction left unmatched. The CDR3 covers 13 residues. This CDR3 is CASGDYHRDEQFF. CDR3 DNA: TGTGCCAGCGGGGACTACCATCGGGATGAGCAGTTCTTC.

The rearrangement joins TRBV5-1 to TRBJ2-1; tentative D call: TRBD1 (6 bases). The CDR3 has 16 residues. CDR1 is SGHRS and CDR2 is YFSETQ in the germline V gene. V lost 3 bases and J lost 0, with 13 bases in between. The DNA of the CDR3 is TGCGCCAGCAGCTCAGGGGCCCTACCCTCCTACAATGAGCAGTTCTTC. Its protein product is CASSSGALPSYNEQFF.

This clone was found a few times. This rearrangement joins TRBV12-5 to TRBJ1-1, with no clear D. The germline V gene has CDR1 LGHNT and CDR2 FRNRAP. This CDR3 has 13 amino acids. With 7 bases removed from V and 1 base from J, the gap between germline ends came to 10 bases. The CDR3: CASDNRRNTEAFF. In nucleotides, the CDR3 is TGTGCTAGTGATAACCGGAGGAACACTGAAGCTTTCTTT.

The genes are TRBV4-1 and TRBJ2-7; 10 nucleotides agree with TRBD2. Germline V gene lookup returns CDR1 MGHRA and CDR2 YSYEKL. The CDR3 runs 16 residues. J was trimmed by 3 bases and V by 1 base; bases with no gene match: 6. CDR3 amino acids: CASSQGITSGNYEQYF. CDR3 coding DNA: TGCGCCAGCAGCCAAGGAATAACTAGCGGGAACTACGAGCAGTACTTC.

The chain recombines TRBV7-6 with TRBJ2-7, with D maybe TRBD2 (5 bases). V was trimmed by 5 bases and J by 6 bases, leaving 11 bases between them. Germline V gives CDR1 SGHVS, CDR2 FNYEAQ. This CDR3 has 12 residues. CDR3 nucleotides: TGTGCCAGCAGCCCGGGGTCTTTCGAGCAGTACTTC. Protein product: CASSPGSFEQYF.

The chain employs TRBV5-1 and TRBJ1-4, with D unresolved. The CDR3 covers 16 residues. Germline CDR1 reads SGHRS; CDR2 reads YFSETQ. Trimming stripped 0 bases from V and 8 bases from J, with 17 bases between. The CDR3 DNA is TGCGCCAGCAGCTTGGGGGATCTGGGAGGCGGGGAAAAACTGTTTTTT. It specifies CASSLGDLGGGEKLFF.

The chain is built from TRBV5-1 and TRBJ2-1; the match to TRBD2 covers 10 bases. Per the germline V gene, CDR1 is SGHRS and CDR2 is YFSETQ. J lost 4 bases, V lost 1 base, and 5 bases had no gene match. The CDR3 loop spans 16 amino acids. This CDR3 reads CASSLQREGPYNEQFF. For the CDR3, the DNA is TGCGCCAGCAGCTTGCAGCGGGAGGGCCCTTACAATGAGCAGTTCTTC. Full variable domain (missing parts from reference TRBV5-1 and TRBJ2-1): KAGVTQTPRYLIKTRGQQVTLSCSPISGHRSVSWYQQTPGQGLQFLFEYFSETQRNKGNFPGRFSGRQFSNSRSEMNVSTLELGDSALYLCASSLQREGPYNEQFFGPGTRLTVL.

A word on this clone: The sample contains more than one DNA sequence encoding this CDR3. The chain recombines TRBV18 with TRBJ2-7; 9 bases fit TRBD1. The CDR3 loop spans 13 amino acids. Trimming at V came to 3 bases and at J to 7 bases, leaving 4 bases not matched to a gene. Germline CDR1 and CDR2: KGHSH and LQKENI. This CDR3 reads CASSPGTGREQYF. The CDR3 DNA sequence: TGTGCCAGCTCACCTGGGACAGGGAGGGAGCAGTACTTC.

Only one count was recorded for this clone. The chain is built from TRBV4-1 and TRBJ1-1, with 8 bases matching TRBD1. Germline CDR1 reads MGHRA; CDR2 reads YSYEKL. The CDR3 runs to 16 residues. Trimming cost V 4 bases and J 5 bases; bases outside gene matches: 12. CDR3 sequence: CASSRGQGSGETEAFF. The CDR3 DNA reads TGCGCCAGCAGCCGAGGACAGGGATCCGGCGAAACTGAAGCTTTCTTT.

V and J are TRBV10-3 and TRBJ1-2; 7 nucleotides match TRBD1. The CDR3 covers 15 residues. Trimming cost V 4 bases and J 4 bases; bases outside gene matches: 9. The germline V gene encodes CDR1 ENHRY and CDR2 SYGVKD. The CDR3 region is CAISGPRQGGYGYTF. For the CDR3, the DNA is TGTGCCATCAGTGGCCCCCGACAGGGCGGCTATGGCTACACCTTC.

The chain is built from TRBV28 and TRBJ1-1, with D unresolved. The germline V gene has CDR1 MDHEN and CDR2 SYDVKM. Trimming left V 7 bases short and J 1 base short, with 10 bases between. The CDR3 has 13 residues. The CDR3 DNA is TGTGCCAGCACTCGGGGTCAGAACACTGAAGCTTTCTTT. Its translation is CASTRGQNTEAFF.

This clone was detected only once. The chain links TRBV5-6 to TRBJ1-2; a possible D gene is TRBD1 (5 bases). The length of the CDR3 is 14 residues. Germline CDR1 is SGHDT and CDR2 is YYEEEE. With 0 bases removed from V and 2 bases from J, the gap between germline ends came to 8 bases. This chain's CDR3 is CASSLGAGNYGYTF. The CDR3 DNA reads as TGTGCCAGCAGCTTGGGCGCAGGGAACTATGGCTACACCTTC.